This T cell receptor beta chain was profiled in a study of metastatic and nonmetastatic thyroid tumors. Background on the study: From malignant and benign thyroid patients, repertoires in blood and in tumor or nodule tissue were compared.

The CDR3 loop spans 16 amino acids. V was cut by 6 bases and J by 0 bases, with 16 bases left in between. Germline CDR1 and CDR2: LNHDA and SQIVND (reference sequence). This clone was found many times. The antigen is not known. Methods used by the authors: A classifier for distant metastasis in papillary thyroid cancer was constructed using CDR3 differences observed across clinicopathological groups. TCRdb re-called clones via MiXCR from the PCR reads. The V and J calls were not made by the authors but by TCRdb's processing. The top ten hold 22% of the sample, which has fewer than 55,000 clones, roughly 15% seen once. Among the patients, none had received any treatment before thyroid surgery. Findings and caveats of the study: Patients with malignant thyroid tumors reportedly had significantly higher TCR beta diversity than those with benign nodules, in blood and tumor.

The TCR comes from a female donor with papillary thyroid cancer or a benign thyroid nodule (not recorded which). Some clones in this sample may be carry-over from other donors' samples. Source material: blood. This chain joins TRBV19 and TRBJ2-3, with a tentative D call TRBD2 (6 bases). CDR3 sequence (DNA): TGTGCCAGTAGAGGGACTTACAGTGCTAGCACAGATACGCAGTATTTT. Protein: CASRGTYSASTDTQYF.